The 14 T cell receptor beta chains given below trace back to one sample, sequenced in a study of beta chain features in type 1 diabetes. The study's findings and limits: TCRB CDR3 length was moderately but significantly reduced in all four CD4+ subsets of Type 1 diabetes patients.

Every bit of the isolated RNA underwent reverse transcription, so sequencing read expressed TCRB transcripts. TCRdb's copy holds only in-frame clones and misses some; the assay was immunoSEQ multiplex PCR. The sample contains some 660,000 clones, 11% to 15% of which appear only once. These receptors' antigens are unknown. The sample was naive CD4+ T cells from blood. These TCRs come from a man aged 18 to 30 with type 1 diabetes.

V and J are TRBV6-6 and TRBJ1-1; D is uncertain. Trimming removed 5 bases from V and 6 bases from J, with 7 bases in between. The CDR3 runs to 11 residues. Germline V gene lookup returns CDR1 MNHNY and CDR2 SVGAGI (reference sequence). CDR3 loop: CASSQTSEAFF. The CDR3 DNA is TGTGCCAGCAGTCAGACATCTGAAGCTTTCTTT.

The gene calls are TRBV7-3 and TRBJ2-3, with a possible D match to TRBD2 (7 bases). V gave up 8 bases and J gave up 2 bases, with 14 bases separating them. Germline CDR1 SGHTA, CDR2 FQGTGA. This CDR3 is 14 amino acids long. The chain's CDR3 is CASGGGGPTDTQYF. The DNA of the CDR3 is TGTGCCAGCGGAGGCGGGGGCCCCACAGATACGCAGTATTTT.

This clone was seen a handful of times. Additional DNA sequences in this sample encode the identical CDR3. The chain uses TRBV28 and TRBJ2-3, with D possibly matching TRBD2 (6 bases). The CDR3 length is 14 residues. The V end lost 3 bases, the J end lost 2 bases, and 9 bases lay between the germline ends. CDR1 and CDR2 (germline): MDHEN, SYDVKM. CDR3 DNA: TGTGCCAGCAGTTTTGGAGGGTTCACAGATACGCAGTATTTT. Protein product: CASSFGGFTDTQYF.

CDR3 loop: CASTLRIPGETQYF. Written as DNA, the CDR3 is TGCGCCAGCACCCTAAGAATACCAGGGGAGACCCAGTACTTC. The gene calls are TRBV5-1 and TRBJ2-5; the D gene is possibly TRBD1 (5 bases). CDR3 length equals 14 residues. Deletions cut 6 bases from V and 5 bases from J, with 17 bases between. Germline CDR1 is SGHRS and CDR2 is YFSETQ.

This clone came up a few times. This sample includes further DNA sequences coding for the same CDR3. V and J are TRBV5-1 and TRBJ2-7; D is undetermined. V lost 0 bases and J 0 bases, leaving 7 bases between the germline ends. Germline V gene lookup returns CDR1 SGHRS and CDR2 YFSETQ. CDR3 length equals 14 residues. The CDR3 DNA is TGCGCCAGCAGCTTGGGCAGGAGCTCCTACGAGCAGTACTTC. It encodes CASSLGRSSYEQYF.

The CDR3 here is CASSQGHQGLSDEQFF. The CDR3 DNA reads TGCGCCAGCAGCCAGGGGCACCAGGGACTATCGGATGAGCAGTTCTTC. The chain couples TRBV4-1 to TRBJ2-1; 7 nucleotides line up with TRBD2. Germline-derived CDR1 and CDR2 are MGHRA and YSYEKL. This CDR3 spans 16 amino acids. Trimming took 3 bases from V and 8 from J; bases not matched to a gene: 13.

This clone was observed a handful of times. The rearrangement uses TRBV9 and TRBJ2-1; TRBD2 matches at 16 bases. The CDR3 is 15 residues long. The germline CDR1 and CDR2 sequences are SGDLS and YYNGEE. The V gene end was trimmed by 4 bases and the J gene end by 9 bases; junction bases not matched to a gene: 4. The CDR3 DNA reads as TGTGCCAGCAGCTTGGGACTAGCGGGAGGGGGTGAGCAGTTCTTC. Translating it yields CASSLGLAGGGEQFF. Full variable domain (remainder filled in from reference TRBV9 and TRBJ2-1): DSGVTQTPKHLITATGQRVTLRCSPRSGDLSVYWYQQSLDQGLQFLIQYYNGEERAKGNILERFSAQQFPDLHSELNLSSLELGDSALYFCASSLGLAGGGEQFFGPGTRLTVL.

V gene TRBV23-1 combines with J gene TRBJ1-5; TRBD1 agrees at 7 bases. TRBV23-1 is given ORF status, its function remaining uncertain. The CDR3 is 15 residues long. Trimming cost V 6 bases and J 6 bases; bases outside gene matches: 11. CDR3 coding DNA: TGCGCCAGCAGACCTTGGGGGAGGGGGCCTCAGCCCCAGCATTTT. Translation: CASRPWGRGPQPQHF.

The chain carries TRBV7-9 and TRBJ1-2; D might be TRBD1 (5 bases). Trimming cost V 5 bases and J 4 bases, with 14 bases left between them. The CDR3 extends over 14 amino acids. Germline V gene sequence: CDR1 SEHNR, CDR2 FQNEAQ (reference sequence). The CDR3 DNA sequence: TGTGCCAGCAGCCCTACAGGATTACTCTATGGCTACACCTTC. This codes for CASSPTGLLYGYTF. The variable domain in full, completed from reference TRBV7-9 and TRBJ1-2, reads DTGVSQNPRHKITKRGQNVTFRCDPISEHNRLYWYRQTLGQGPEFLTYFQNEAQLEKSRLLSDRFSAERPKGSFSTLEIQRTEQGDSAMYLCASSPTGLLYGYTFGSGTRLTVV.

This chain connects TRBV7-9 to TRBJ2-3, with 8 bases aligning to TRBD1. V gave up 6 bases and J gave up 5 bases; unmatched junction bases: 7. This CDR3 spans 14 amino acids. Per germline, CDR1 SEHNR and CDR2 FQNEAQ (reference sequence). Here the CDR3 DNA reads TGTGCCAGCAGTTACCAGGGGGCGAGAGATACGCAGTATTTT. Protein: CASSYQGARDTQYF.

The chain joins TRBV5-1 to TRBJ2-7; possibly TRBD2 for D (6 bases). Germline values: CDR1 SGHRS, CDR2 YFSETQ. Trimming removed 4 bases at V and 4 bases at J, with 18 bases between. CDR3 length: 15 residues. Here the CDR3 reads CASSTGAGRIYEQYF. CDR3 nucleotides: TGCGCCAGCAGCACCGGGGCGGGACGGATTTACGAGCAGTACTTC.

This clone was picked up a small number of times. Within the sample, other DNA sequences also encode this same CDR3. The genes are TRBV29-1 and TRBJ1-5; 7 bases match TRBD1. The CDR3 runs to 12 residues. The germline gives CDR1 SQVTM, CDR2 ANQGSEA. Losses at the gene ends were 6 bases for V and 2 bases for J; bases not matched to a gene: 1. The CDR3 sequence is CSVGQGNQPQHF. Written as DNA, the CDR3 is TGCAGCGTCGGACAGGGCAATCAGCCCCAGCATTTT.

CDR3 DNA sequence: TGTGCCAGCAGTCTTAGCGGGGGGCCCGAGGATACGCAGTATTTT. This codes for CASSLSGGPEDTQYF. J is TRBJ2-3 and V is TRBV7-2; 10 bases align to TRBD2. The CDR3 loop spans 15 amino acids. CDR1 is SGHTA, CDR2 FQGNSA, per germline. Unmatched junction bases numbered 9, after V lost 6 bases and J lost 6 bases.

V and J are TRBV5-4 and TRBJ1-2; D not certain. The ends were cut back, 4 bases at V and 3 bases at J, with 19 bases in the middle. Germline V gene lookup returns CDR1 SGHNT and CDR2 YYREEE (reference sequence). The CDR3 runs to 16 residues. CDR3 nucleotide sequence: TGTGCCAGCAGCCCCGCTTATAGAAGTGGGGACTATGGCTACACCTTC. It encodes CASSPAYRSGDYGYTF.